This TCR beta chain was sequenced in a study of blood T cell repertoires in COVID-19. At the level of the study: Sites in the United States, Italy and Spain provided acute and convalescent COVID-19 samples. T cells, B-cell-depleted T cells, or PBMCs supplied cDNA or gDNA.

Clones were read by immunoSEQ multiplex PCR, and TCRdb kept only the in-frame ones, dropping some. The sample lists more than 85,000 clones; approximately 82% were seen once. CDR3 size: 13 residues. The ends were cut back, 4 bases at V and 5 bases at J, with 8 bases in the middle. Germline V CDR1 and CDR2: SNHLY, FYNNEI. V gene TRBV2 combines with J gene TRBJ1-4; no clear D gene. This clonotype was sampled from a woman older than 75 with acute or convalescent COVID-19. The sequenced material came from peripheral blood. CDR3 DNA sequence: TGTGCCAGCAGTGTTTTCAGGAATGAAAAACTGTTTTTT. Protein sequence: CASSVFRNEKLFF.